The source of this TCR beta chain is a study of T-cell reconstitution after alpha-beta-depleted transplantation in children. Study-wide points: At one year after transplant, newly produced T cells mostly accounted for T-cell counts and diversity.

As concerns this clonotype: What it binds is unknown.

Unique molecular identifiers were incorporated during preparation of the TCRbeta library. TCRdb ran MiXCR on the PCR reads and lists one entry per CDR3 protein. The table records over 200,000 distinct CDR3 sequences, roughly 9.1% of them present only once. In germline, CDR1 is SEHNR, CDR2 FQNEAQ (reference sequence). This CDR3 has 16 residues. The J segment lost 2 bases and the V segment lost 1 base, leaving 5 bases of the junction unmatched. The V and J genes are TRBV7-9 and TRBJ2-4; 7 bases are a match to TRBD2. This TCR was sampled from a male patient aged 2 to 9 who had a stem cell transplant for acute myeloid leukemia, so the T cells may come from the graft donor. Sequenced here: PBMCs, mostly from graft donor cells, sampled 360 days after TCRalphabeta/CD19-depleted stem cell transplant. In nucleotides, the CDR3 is TGTGCCAGCAGCTTAGGGGGGGGGAGGCCCAAAAACATTCAGTACTTC. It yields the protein CASSLGGGRPKNIQYF.